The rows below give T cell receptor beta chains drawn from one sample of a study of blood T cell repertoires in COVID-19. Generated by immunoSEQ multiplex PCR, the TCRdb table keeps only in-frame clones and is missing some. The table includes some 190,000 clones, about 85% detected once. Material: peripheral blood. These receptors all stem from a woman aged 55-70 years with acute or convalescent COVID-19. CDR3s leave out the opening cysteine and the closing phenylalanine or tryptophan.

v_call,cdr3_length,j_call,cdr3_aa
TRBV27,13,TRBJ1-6,ASGTPGTANSPLH
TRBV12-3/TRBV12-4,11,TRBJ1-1,ASTQDRVTEAF
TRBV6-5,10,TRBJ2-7,ASWTGAGEQY
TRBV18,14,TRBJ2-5,ASSPPGNRPMETQY
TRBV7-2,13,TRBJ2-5,ASSSLGHLLETQY
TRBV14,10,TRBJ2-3,ASSLYRDTQY
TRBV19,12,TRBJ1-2,ASSIGESNYGYT
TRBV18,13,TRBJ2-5,ASSPPSAARGTQY
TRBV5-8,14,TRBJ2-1,ASSLGIRQDYNEQF
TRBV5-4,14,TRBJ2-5,ASSPGHSSPQETQY
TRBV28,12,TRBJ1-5,ASSLWGGNQPQH
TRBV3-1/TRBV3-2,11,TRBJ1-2,ASSLGQHYGYT
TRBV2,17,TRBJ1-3,ASSEGRRAGPRSGNTIY
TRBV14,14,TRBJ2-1,ASSQELALLTNEQF
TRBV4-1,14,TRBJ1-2,ASSQASGNTNYGYT
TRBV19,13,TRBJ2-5,ASSIVGTSQETQY
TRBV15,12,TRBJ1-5,ATSRDLANQPQH
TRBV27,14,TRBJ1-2,ASSLRPPRTGGGYT
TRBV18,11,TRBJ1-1,ASSPMEGTEAF
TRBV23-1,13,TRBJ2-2,ASTLGGYGTGELF
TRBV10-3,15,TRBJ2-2,AIRASMAIGDTGELF
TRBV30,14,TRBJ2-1,AWSIPTGPYPNEQF
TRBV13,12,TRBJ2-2,ASSRPLETGELF
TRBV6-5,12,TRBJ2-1,ASKTRSSYNEQF
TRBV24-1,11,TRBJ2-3,ATSDPGQGAQY
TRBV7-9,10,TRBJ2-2,ASSFEREELF
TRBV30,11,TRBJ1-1,AWSSRGDTEAF
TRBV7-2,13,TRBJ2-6,ASSPQVGGANVLT
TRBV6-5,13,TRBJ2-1,ASSPRLSSYNEQF
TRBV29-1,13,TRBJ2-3,SVATAGGRTDTQY
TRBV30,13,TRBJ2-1,AWSVGGASYNEQF
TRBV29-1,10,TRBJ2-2,SVDKRAGELF
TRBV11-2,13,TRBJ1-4,ASSLVNSPNEKLF
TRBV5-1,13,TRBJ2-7,ASSLAVYSSYEQY
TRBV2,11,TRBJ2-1,ARGTSRADEQF
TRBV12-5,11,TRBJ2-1,ASGRIVSNEQF
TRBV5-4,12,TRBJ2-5,ASKQGGGEETQY
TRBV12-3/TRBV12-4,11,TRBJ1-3,ASSLTGGNTIY
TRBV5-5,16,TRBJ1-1,ASSSIGLGGAEGTEAF
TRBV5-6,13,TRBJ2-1,ASSSVGQPYNEQF
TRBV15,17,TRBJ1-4,ATSRDAGLVGATNEKLF
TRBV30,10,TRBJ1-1,AWRRKSTEAF
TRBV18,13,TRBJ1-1,ASSPGYRGHTEAF
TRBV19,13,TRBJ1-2,ASSMSQGARYGYT
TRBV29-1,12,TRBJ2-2,SAATGTGTGELF
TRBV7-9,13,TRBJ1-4,ASSLAGRTSEKLF
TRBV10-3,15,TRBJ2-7,AISKEGADGFPYEQY
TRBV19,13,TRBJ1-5,ASRPGQGYGQPQH
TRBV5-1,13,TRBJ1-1,ASSLVGAGNTEAF
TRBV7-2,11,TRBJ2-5,ASSLGAVETQY
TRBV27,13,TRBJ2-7,ASSFGGRAPYEQY
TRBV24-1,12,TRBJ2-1,ATRGTGFYNEQF
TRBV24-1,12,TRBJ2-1,ATSGPSSYNEQF
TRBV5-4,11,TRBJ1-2,ASSFFGGLGYT
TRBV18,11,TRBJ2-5,ASSLASKETQY
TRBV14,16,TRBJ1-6,ASSDSGGWSSYNSPLH
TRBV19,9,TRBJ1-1,ATRRVGEAF
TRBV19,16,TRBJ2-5,ASSQDWVAGVTRETQY
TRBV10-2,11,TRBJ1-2,ASSSQGASGYT
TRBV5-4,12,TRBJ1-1,ASSLDRSSTEAF